The subject of this entry is one T cell receptor beta chain. Its cognate antigen is unknown. This specimen comes from a study of T cell responses to AZD1222 COVID-19 vaccine. General study findings and limits: Once two AZD1222 doses were given, Spike-specific TCR breadth and depth went up.

TCRdb keeps only in-frame clones here, not all; method: immunoSEQ multiplex PCR. The sample has fewer than 110,000 clones; just over 90% are singletons. The V end lost 3 bases, the J end lost 2 bases, and 14 bases lay between the germline ends. CDR3 length: 16 residues. The germline gives CDR1 MNHNS, CDR2 SASEGT. This receptor was identified in an adult who received the AZD1222 COVID-19 vaccine. This chain connects TRBV6-1 to TRBJ1-5; D is unresolved. The material was peripheral blood, obtained 28 days after the second AZD1222 dose. This chain's CDR3 is CASSDPDTPRNQPQHF. DNA of the CDR3: TGTGCCAGCAGTGACCCAGACACCCCTCGCAATCAGCCCCAGCATTTT.